These 29 T cell receptor beta chains share one sample of origin, sequenced in a study of synovial regulatory T cells in juvenile arthritis (dated by TCRdb to 2015 to 2017). The method behind the library was the immunoSEQ multiplex PCR assay. Imported from immuneACCESS, the table was reduced by TCRdb to in-frame sequences with V and J called. These copies leave out some clones; in studies compared against another copy, an unresolved V gene accounts for under half, and the cause of the remainder is not known. For this sample, the table gives under 10,000 clones. Roughly 0.33% of the sample belongs to the ten largest clones. The sequenced sample consisted of Treg cells from blood. According to the study, the label for this sample's cell subset or site signals: remaining (HLA-DR-negative) circulating blood Treg cells. The receptor source for this set is a donor aged 2-35 years with juvenile idiopathic arthritis.

This rearrangement joins TRBV6-6 to TRBJ1-1; TCRdb lists TRBD1, though no DNA is available to test this call. This CDR3 contains 13 residues. The coding DNA is unavailable. Germline CDR1 MNHNY, CDR2 SVGAGI (reference sequence). CDR3 sequence: CASRTPMNTEAFF.

The genes are TRBV27 and TRBJ2-3; TCRdb selects TRBD2, and the lack of DNA leaves this call unchecked. CDR3 length: 14 residues. No DNA sequence was recorded. In germline, CDR1 is MNHEY, CDR2 SMNVEV (reference sequence). CDR3 residues: CASSPGLLTDTQYF.

The chain carries TRBV4-1 and TRBJ2-7; with no DNA, the TCRdb D assignment of TRBD2 cannot be verified. CDR3 size: 14 residues. No DNA was logged. Germline V gene lookup returns CDR1 MGHRA and CDR2 YSYEKL. This CDR3 reads CASSQPGRPYEQYF.

This sequence joins TRBV11-2 and TRBJ2-7; the TRBD2 assignment by TCRdb is unverifiable without DNA. This CDR3 has 13 residues. The record lacks a DNA sequence. The V gene's germline CDR1 is SGHAT and CDR2 FQNNGV. The chain's CDR3 is CASSLVFGYEQYF.

J is TRBJ1-5 and V is TRBV25-1. The CDR3 consists of 14 residues. No DNA sequence was recorded. The germline CDR1 and CDR2 sequences are MGHDK and SYGVNS. CDR3 in amino acids: CASSESLGNQPQHF.

V and J are TRBV6-1 and TRBJ2-3; absent DNA, TCRdb's TRBD2 call cannot be checked. CDR1 is MNHNS and CDR2 is SASEGT in the germline V gene. This CDR3 comprises 14 residues. No DNA sequence is on record. The chain's CDR3 is CASSPAGKRDTQYF.

CDR3 residues: CASSFLGSPLHF. V and J are TRBV5-6 and TRBJ1-6. Germline-derived CDR1 and CDR2 are SGHDT and YYEEEE. The CDR3 is 12 amino acids. The entry carries no DNA sequence.

The J gene is TRBJ2-2, the V gene TRBV6-1. The CDR3 contains 15 residues. No nucleotide data were recorded. CDR1 is MNHNS, CDR2 SASEGT, per germline. The CDR3 here is CASSENLLGAGELFF.

The genes are TRBV27 and TRBJ2-7; the D call of TRBD2 rests on TCRdb alone, since no DNA is present to check it. The CDR3 totals 18 residues. No DNA is recorded. CDR1 MNHEY and CDR2 SMNVEV come from the germline V gene (reference sequence). Here the CDR3 reads CASSTRTSGRVKTYEQYF.

V is TRBV11-2 and J is TRBJ2-5; the TCRdb call, TRBD2, lacks DNA for checking. Germline V lookup: CDR1 SGHAT, CDR2 FQNNGV. The CDR3 has 18 residues. DNA is not recorded here. The CDR3 is CASSLGTTGTSGRVTQYF.

V usage is TRBV6-1 and J usage is TRBJ2-5; TCRdb returns TRBD2, unconfirmable since there is no DNA. Germline V gene sequence: CDR1 MNHNS, CDR2 SASEGT. The CDR3 has 12 amino acids. This entry has no DNA. CDR3 region: CASSRSGETQYF.

The chain carries TRBV18 and TRBJ1-6. The CDR3 is 12 amino acids. Nucleotide data are not available. Germline CDR1 and CDR2: KGHSH and LQKENI. The CDR3 sequence: CASSPPGSPLHF. Supplemented by reference TRBV18 and TRBJ1-6, the full variable domain reads NAGVMQNPRHLVRRRGQEARLRCSPMKGHSHVYWYRQLPEEGLKFMVYLQKENIIDESGMPKERFSAEFPKEGPSILRIQQVVRGDSAAYFCASSPPGSPLHFGNGTRLTVT.

This sequence joins TRBV6-1 and TRBJ1-1. CDR1 and CDR2 (germline): MNHNS, SASEGT. This CDR3 comprises 15 residues. No DNA appears here. The CDR3 loop reads CASSFYGAGNTEAFF.

This sequence joins TRBV12-5 and TRBJ2-3; absent DNA, TCRdb's TRBD2 call cannot be checked. CDR3 length equals 17 residues. The nucleotide record is missing. Germline lookup yields CDR1 LGHNT and CDR2 FRNRAP. The CDR3 region is CASGLVNSGTGADTQYF.

This chain joins TRBV19 and TRBJ1-1; TCRdb outputs TRBD1, but without DNA this stays unchecked. Germline CDR1 is LNHDA and CDR2 is SQIVND (reference sequence). The CDR3 loop spans 15 amino acids. The protein alone is recorded here. CDR3 in amino acids: CASGKADIWNTEAFF.

The V gene is TRBV7-2, the J gene TRBJ1-5; TCRdb lists TRBD1, though no DNA is available to test this call. Germline V CDR1 and CDR2: SGHTA, FQGNSA. There are 18 residues in the CDR3. No DNA sequence is on record. CDR3 protein: CASSLAGQGANSNQPQHF.

CDR3 loop: CASSPARMETQYF. The rearrangement uses TRBV18 and TRBJ2-5; TCRdb designates TRBD1, a call that cannot be tested without DNA. The CDR3 spans 13 residues. The protein alone is recorded here. Germline CDR1 reads KGHSH; CDR2 reads LQKENI.

V usage is TRBV4-1 and J usage is TRBJ2-6; TCRdb proposes TRBD2, but this gene call is untestable without DNA. This CDR3 has 20 amino acids. The coding DNA is unavailable. Looked up from germline, CDR1 is MGHRA and CDR2 is YSYEKL. CDR3 in amino acids: CASSQARDRGISRGANVLTF.

The chain uses TRBV4-1 and TRBJ1-6. Germline CDR1 and CDR2: MGHRA and YSYEKL. The CDR3 runs 15 residues. No coding sequence is recorded. This CDR3 is CASSQAGGDNSPLHF.

The rearrangement joins TRBV6-6 to TRBJ1-2. CDR3 length equals 14 residues. No DNA appears here. Germline CDR1 reads MNHNY; CDR2 reads SVGAGI (reference sequence). The CDR3 loop is CASSYDRANYGYTF.

The chain carries TRBV19 and TRBJ2-3. CDR1 is LNHDA, CDR2 SQIVND, per germline (reference sequence). The length of the CDR3 is 16 residues. DNA is not on record. CDR3 amino acids: CASSFRRGASTDTQYF.

The rearrangement uses TRBV7-2 and TRBJ2-3; the D gene TCRdb calls, TRBD2, cannot be checked with no DNA. CDR3 length: 12 amino acids. Only the protein is available. CDR1 is SGHTA and CDR2 is FQGNSA in the germline V gene. The CDR3 reads CASSLERGTQYF. The full variable domain, completed using reference TRBV7-2 and TRBJ2-3, is GAGVSQSPSNKVTEKGKDVELRCDPISGHTALYWYRQSLGQGLEFLIYFQGNSAPDKSGLPSDRFSAERTGGSVSTLTIQRTQQEDSAVYLCASSLERGTQYFGPGTRLTVL.

This sequence joins TRBV12-5 and TRBJ1-1. The CDR3 extends over 14 amino acids. Only the protein sequence is given. The germline V gene has CDR1 LGHNT and CDR2 FRNRAP. The CDR3 sequence is CASGIASGSTEAFF.

The chain combines TRBV4-1 with TRBJ1-1; as DNA is missing, the TRBD1 call by TCRdb cannot be tested. The CDR3 is 16 amino acids. The record lacks a DNA sequence. In germline, CDR1 is MGHRA, CDR2 YSYEKL. CDR3 loop: CASSQVMGRMNTEAFF.

This chain joins TRBV6-1 and TRBJ1-5; there is no DNA to check the TCRdb D call of TRBD1. The CDR3 runs 17 residues. No DNA is given. Germline V gives CDR1 MNHNS, CDR2 SASEGT. The CDR3 sequence is CASSGGQGAPGNQPQHF.

J is TRBJ1-1 and V is TRBV5-3. TRBV5-3 is filed as an ORF, its function uncertain. CDR3 length: 15 residues. DNA is not on record. This chain's CDR3 is CARSQVPGVNTEAFF.

The rearrangement joins TRBV18 to TRBJ1-1; TCRdb picks TRBD1, but there is no DNA to check that call. The CDR3 has 15 amino acids. No DNA has been recorded. Germline-derived CDR1 and CDR2 are KGHSH and LQKENI. The chain's CDR3 is CASSPTTGVNTEAFF.

This rearrangement joins TRBV14 to TRBJ2-7; TCRdb picks TRBD2, but there is no DNA to check that call. Germline loops: CDR1 SGHDN, CDR2 FVKESK. The CDR3 is 13 amino acids. No DNA sequence was recorded. The CDR3 sequence is CASSQQREGEQYF.

V usage is TRBV19 and J usage is TRBJ1-5. Looked up from germline, CDR1 is LNHDA and CDR2 is SQIVND (reference sequence). The CDR3 totals 13 residues. No nucleotide data were recorded. The chain's CDR3 is CASSIHGAQPQHF.